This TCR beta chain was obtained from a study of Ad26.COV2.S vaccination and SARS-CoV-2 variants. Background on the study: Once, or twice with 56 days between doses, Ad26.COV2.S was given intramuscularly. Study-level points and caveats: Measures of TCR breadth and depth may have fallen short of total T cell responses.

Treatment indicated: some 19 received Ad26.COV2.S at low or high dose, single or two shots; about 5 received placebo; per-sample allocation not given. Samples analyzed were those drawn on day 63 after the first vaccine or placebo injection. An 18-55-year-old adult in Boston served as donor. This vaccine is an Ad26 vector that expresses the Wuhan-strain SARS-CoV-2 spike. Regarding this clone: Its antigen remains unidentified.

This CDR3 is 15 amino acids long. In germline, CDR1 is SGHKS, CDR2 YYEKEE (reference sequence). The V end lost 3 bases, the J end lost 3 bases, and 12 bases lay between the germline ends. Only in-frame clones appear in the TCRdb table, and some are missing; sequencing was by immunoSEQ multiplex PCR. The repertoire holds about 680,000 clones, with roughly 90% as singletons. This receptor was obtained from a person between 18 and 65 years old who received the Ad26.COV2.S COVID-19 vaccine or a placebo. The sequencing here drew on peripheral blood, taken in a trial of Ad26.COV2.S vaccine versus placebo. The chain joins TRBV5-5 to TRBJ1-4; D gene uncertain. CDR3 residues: CASSSTDFPNEKLFF. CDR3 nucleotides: TGTGCCAGCAGCTCTACGGACTTCCCTAATGAAAAACTGTTTTTT. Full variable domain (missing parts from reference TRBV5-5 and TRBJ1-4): DAGVTQSPTHLIKTRGQQVTLRCSPISGHKSVSWYQQVLGQGPQFIFQYYEKEERGRGNFPDRFSARQFPNYSSELNVNALLLGDSALYLCASSSTDFPNEKLFFGSGTQLSVL.